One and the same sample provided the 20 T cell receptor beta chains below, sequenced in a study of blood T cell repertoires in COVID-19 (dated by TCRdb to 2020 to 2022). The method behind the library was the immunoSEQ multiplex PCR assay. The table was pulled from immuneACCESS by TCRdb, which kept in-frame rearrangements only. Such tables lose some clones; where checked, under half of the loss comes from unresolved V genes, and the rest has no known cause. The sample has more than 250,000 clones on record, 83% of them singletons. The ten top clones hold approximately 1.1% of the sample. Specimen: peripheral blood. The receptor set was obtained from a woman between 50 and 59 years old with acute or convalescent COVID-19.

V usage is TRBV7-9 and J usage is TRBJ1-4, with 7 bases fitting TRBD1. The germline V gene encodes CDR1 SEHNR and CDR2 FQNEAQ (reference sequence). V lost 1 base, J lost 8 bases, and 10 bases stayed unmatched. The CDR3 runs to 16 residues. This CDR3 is CASSLGDQGEDEKLFF. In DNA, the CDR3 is TGTGCCAGCAGCTTAGGGGATCAGGGGGAAGACGAAAAACTGTTTTTT. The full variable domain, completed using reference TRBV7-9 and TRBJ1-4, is DTGVSQNPRHKITKRGQNVTFRCDPISEHNRLYWYRQTLGQGPEFLTYFQNEAQLEKSRLLSDRFSAERPKGSFSTLEIQRTEQGDSAMYLCASSLGDQGEDEKLFFGSGTQLSVL.

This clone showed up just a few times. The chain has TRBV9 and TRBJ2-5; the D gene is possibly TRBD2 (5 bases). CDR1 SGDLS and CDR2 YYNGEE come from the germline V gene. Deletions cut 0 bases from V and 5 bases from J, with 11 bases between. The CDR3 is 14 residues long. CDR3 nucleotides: TGTGCCAGCAGCGTAGGAGGTGGAGGTGAGACCCAGTACTTC. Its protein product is CASSVGGGGETQYF.

The CDR3 nucleotides are TGTGCCAGCAGCTTGGAAGGGGGGGACACTGAAGCTTTCTTT. It codes for CASSLEGGDTEAFF. V and J are TRBV5-4 and TRBJ1-1; D perhaps matches TRBD1 (6 bases). Germline values: CDR1 SGHNT, CDR2 YYREEE (reference sequence). The CDR3 is 14 residues long. V shed 0 bases and J shed 3 bases, with 9 bases lying between them. Looking up the rest from reference TRBV5-4 and TRBJ1-1 gives the full variable domain: ETGVTQSPTHLIKTRGQQVTLRCSSQSGHNTVSWYQQALGQGPQFIFQYYREEENGRGNFPPRFSGLQFPNYSSELNVNALELDDSALYLCASSLEGGDTEAFFGQGTRLTVV.

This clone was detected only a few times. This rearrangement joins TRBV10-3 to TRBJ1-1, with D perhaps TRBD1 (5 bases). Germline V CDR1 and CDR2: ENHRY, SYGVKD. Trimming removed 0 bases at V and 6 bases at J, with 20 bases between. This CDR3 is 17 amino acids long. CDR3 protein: CAISESEGRGYGAEAFF. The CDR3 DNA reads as TGTGCCATCAGTGAGTCGGAGGGTAGGGGTTACGGGGCTGAAGCTTTCTTT.

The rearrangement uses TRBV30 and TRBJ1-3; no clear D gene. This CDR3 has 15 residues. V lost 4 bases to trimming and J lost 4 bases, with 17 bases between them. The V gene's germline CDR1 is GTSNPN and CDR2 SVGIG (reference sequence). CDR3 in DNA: TGTGCCTGGATGGACCCTCTGAGGGTCGGAAACACCATATATTTT. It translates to CAWMDPLRVGNTIYF.

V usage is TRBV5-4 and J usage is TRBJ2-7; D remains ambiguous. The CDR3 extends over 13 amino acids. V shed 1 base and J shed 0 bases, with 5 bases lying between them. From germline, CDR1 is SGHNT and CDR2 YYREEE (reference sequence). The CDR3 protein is CASSLFRSYEQYV. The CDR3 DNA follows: TGTGCCAGCAGCTTGTTCCGCTCCTACGAGCAGTACGTC.

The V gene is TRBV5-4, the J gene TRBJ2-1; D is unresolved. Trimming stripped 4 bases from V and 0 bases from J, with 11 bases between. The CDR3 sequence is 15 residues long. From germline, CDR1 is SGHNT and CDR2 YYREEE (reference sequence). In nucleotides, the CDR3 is TGTGCCAGCAGCCCAACACCTCCCTCCTACAATGAGCAGTTCTTC. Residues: CASSPTPPSYNEQFF. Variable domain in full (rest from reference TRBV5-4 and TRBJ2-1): ETGVTQSPTHLIKTRGQQVTLRCSSQSGHNTVSWYQQALGQGPQFIFQYYREEENGRGNFPPRFSGLQFPNYSSELNVNALELDDSALYLCASSPTPPSYNEQFFGPGTRLTVL.

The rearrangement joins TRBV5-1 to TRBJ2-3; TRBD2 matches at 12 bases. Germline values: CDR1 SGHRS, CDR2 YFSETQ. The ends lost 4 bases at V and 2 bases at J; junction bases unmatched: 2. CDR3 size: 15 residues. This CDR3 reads CASSLAGGDTDTQYF. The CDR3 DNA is TGCGCCAGCAGCCTAGCGGGAGGGGACACAGATACGCAGTATTTT.

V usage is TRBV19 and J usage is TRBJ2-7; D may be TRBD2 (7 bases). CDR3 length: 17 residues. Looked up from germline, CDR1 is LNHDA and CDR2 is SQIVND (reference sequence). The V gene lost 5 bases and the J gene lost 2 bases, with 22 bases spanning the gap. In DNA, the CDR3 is TGTGCCAGTAGTGTACGGGGGGCTGCCAGCGTGCCCTACGAGCAGTACTTC. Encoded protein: CASSVRGAASVPYEQYF.

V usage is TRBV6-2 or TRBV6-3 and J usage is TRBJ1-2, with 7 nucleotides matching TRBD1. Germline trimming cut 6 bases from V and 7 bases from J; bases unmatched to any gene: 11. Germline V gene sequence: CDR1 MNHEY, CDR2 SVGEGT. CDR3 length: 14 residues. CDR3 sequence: CASSKTGTASGYTF. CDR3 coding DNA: TGTGCCAGCAGCAAAACTGGGACAGCTAGTGGCTACACCTTC.

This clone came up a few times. This chain's CDR3 is CASSLGVADTGGDTEAFF. The CDR3 region has the DNA TGTGCCAGCAGCTTAGGAGTTGCCGATACAGGGGGTGACACTGAAGCTTTCTTT. The V and J genes are TRBV7-9 and TRBJ1-1; 8 bases agree with TRBD1. The CDR3 consists of 18 residues. Germline-derived CDR1 and CDR2 are SEHNR and FQNEAQ (reference sequence). Trimming took 1 base from V and 3 from J; bases not matched to a gene: 13.

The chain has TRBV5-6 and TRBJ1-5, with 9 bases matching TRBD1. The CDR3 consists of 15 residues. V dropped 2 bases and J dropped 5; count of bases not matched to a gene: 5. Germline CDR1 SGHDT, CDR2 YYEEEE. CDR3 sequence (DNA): TGTGCCAGCAGCTTAGGGACAGGGACCTATCAGCCCCAGCATTTT. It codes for CASSLGTGTYQPQHF.

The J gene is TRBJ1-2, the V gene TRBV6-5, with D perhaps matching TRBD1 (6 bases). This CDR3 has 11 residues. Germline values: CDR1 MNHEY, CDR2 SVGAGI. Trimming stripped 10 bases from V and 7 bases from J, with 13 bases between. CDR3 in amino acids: CATSGAGGYTF. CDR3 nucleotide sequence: TGTGCCACCTCAGGGGCGGGTGGCTACACCTTC.

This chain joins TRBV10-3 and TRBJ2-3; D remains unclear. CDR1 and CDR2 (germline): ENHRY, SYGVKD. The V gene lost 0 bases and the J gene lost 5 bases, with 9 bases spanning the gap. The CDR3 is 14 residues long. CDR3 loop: CAISESRTGDTQYF. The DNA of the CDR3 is TGTGCCATCAGTGAGTCCCGAACGGGAGATACGCAGTATTTT.

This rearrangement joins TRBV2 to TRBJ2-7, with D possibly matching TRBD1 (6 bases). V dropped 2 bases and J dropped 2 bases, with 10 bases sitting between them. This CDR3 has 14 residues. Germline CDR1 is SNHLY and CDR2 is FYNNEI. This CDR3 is CASSENRDTYEQYF. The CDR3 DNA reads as TGTGCCAGCAGTGAAAACAGGGACACCTACGAGCAGTACTTC.

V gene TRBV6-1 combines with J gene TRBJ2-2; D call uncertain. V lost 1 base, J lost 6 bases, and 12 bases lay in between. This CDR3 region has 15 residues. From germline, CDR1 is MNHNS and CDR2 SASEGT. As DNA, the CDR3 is TGTGCCAGCAGTGAAGTGGCAGGCATAGCCGGGGAGCTGTTTTTT. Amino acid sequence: CASSEVAGIAGELFF.

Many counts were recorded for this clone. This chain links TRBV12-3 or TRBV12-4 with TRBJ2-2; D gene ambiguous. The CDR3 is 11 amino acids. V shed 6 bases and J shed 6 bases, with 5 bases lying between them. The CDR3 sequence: CASRSSGELFF. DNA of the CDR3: TGTGCCAGCAGATCTTCCGGGGAGCTGTTTTTT.

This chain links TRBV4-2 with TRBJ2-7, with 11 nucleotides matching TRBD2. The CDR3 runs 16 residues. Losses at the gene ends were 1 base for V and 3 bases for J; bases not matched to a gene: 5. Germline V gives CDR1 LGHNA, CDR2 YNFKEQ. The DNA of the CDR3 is TGTGCCAGCAGCCAAGCTAGTACTAGCGGGAGCTACGAGCAGTACTTC. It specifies CASSQASTSGSYEQYF.

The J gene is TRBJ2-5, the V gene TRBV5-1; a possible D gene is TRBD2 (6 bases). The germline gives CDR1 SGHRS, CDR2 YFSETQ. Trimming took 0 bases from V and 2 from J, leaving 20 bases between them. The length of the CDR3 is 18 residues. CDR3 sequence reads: CASSLAPNGGFLQETQYF. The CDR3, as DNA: TGCGCCAGCAGCTTGGCCCCTAACGGGGGATTTTTACAAGAGACCCAGTACTTC.

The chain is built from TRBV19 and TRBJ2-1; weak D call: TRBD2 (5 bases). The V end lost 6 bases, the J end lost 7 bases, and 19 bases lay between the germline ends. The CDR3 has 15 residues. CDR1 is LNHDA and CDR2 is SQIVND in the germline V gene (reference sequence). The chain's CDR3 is CASSPLGGGVNEQFF. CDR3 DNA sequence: TGTGCCAGTAGCCCCCTAGGAGGCGGTGTGAATGAGCAGTTCTTC.